The next 18 T cell receptor beta chains were all read from a single sample in a study of T cell changes during pregnancy in multiple sclerosis (dated 2019 in TCRdb). Library prep was done by the immunoSEQ multiplex PCR assay. In TCRdb, the immuneACCESS table is reduced to in-frame sequences with V and J assigned. These tables do not hold every clone; where another copy was compared, an unresolved V gene accounts for under half, and the others remain unexplained. This sample comprises about 30,000 clones, nearly 90% of them detected only once. The ten biggest clones cover about 0.5% of the sample. The input for sequencing was CD4+ T cells from peripheral blood mononuclear cells, taken in the third trimester of pregnancy. These TCRs come from a female donor in good health, enrolled as a control in a pregnancy study.

V and J are TRBV27 and TRBJ2-2; a weak D match, TRBD2 (7 bases). V lost 5 bases and J lost 6, with 22 bases in between. CDR1 and CDR2 from the germline V gene are MNHEY and SMNVEV (reference sequence). This CDR3 spans 17 amino acids. The CDR3 here is CASSPPRGATLPGELFF. For the CDR3, the DNA is TGTGCCAGCAGTCCCCCACGGGGGGCGACGCTCCCCGGGGAGCTGTTTTTT.

The chain couples TRBV4-2 to TRBJ1-3; perhaps TRBD1 as D (5 bases). CDR3 size: 15 residues. V lost 0 bases to trimming and J lost 4 bases, with 10 bases between them. The germline CDR1 and CDR2 sequences are LGHNA and YNFKEQ. CDR3: CASSQDRATGNTIYF. The CDR3 DNA is TGTGCCAGCAGCCAAGACAGGGCGACCGGAAACACCATATATTTT.

The V gene is TRBV29-1, the J gene TRBJ2-5; 8 bases are shared with TRBD2. CDR1 is SQVTM, CDR2 ANQGSEA, per germline. V lost 6 bases and J lost 4; bases outside the gene matches: 7. This CDR3 is 13 amino acids long. The CDR3 DNA reads TGCAGCGTCTCCACTAGCGGTCGAGAGACCCAGTACTTC. This codes for CSVSTSGRETQYF.

The CDR3 spells CASSLGRGLNTEAFF. CDR3 sequence (DNA): TGTGCCAGCAGTCTTGGGCGGGGTCTGAACACTGAAGCTTTCTTT. The chain joins TRBV11-2 to TRBJ1-1; D remains ambiguous. Trimming shortened V by 6 bases and J by 0 bases, and 14 bases separated the two germline ends. CDR1 and CDR2 from the germline V gene are SGHAT and FQNNGV. The CDR3 is made up of 15 amino acids.

V and J are TRBV6-5 and TRBJ2-7; 8 bases fit TRBD2. V dropped 0 bases and J dropped 4; count of bases not matched to a gene: 5. This CDR3 comprises 15 residues. The germline gives CDR1 MNHEY, CDR2 SVGAGI. The CDR3 sequence: CASSYSTASGYEQYF. The DNA of the CDR3 is TGTGCCAGCAGTTACTCTACGGCTAGCGGGTACGAGCAGTACTTC.

In its sample, this clone was seen a few times. The chain recombines TRBV27 with TRBJ1-2, with 8 bases matching TRBD1. V was pared by 0 bases and J by 8 bases, with 8 bases of the junction left unmatched. The CDR3 extends over 15 amino acids. In germline, CDR1 is MNHEY, CDR2 SMNVEV (reference sequence). CDR3 nucleotides: TGTGCCAGCAGTTTATCAACGACAGGGGCACGGGGCTACACCTTC. Its protein is CASSLSTTGARGYTF.

The V gene is TRBV19, the J gene TRBJ2-1, with 7 bases fitting TRBD2. The trim removed 3 bases at V and 9 bases at J, leaving 11 bases unmatched. The CDR3 contains 15 residues. From germline, CDR1 is LNHDA and CDR2 SQIVND (reference sequence). CDR3 DNA: TGTGCCAGTAGTATGGCAGGGACGGGAGGCGGTGAGCAGTTCTTC. As protein: CASSMAGTGGGEQFF.

The chain recombines TRBV27 with TRBJ2-1; D is uncertain. V gave up 6 bases and J gave up 2 bases, with 20 bases separating them. Germline V gene lookup returns CDR1 MNHEY and CDR2 SMNVEV (reference sequence). The CDR3 contains 17 residues. CDR3 in amino acids: CASSPTWAKRAYNEQFF. The CDR3 DNA reads TGTGCCAGCAGCCCGACATGGGCCAAACGAGCCTACAATGAGCAGTTCTTC.

This clone has just a few counts. The rearrangement joins TRBV28 to TRBJ1-2; maybe TRBD1 (5 bases). V gave up 7 bases and J gave up 4 bases, with 10 bases separating them. The germline V gene has CDR1 MDHEN and CDR2 SYDVKM. CDR3 length: 12 amino acids. In DNA, the CDR3 is TGTGCCAGCACGAACCAGGGCTATGGCTACACCTTC. Translated: CASTNQGYGYTF.

The gene calls are TRBV6-6 and TRBJ2-7; weak D call: TRBD2 (5 bases). This CDR3 is built from 13 residues. Trimming cost V 0 bases and J 5 bases, with 8 bases left between them. Germline V gives CDR1 MNHNY, CDR2 SVGAGI (reference sequence). The CDR3 sequence: CASSYSEAHEQYF. CDR3 nucleotide sequence: TGTGCCAGCAGTTACTCGGAGGCTCACGAGCAGTACTTC.

The chain combines TRBV5-4 with TRBJ2-2; D ambiguous. The CDR3 has 14 amino acids. Germline loops: CDR1 SGHNT, CDR2 YYREEE (reference sequence). Trimming shortened V by 5 bases and J by 0 bases, and 8 bases separated the two germline ends. This CDR3 is CASRFDTNTGELFF. The CDR3 DNA reads as TGTGCCAGCAGGTTTGACACGAACACCGGGGAGCTGTTTTTT.

This clone appeared a few times. This sequence joins TRBV6-5 and TRBJ2-3; the D is unclear. Germline CDR1 and CDR2: MNHEY and SVGAGI. Between the trimmed V and J ends, which lost 5 bases and 4 bases, there was a span of 13 bases. The CDR3 consists of 14 residues. CDR3 sequence (DNA): TGTGCCAGCAGTCCAATACTATCCGCAGATACGCAGTATTTT. Protein sequence: CASSPILSADTQYF.

V usage is TRBV7-9 and J usage is TRBJ1-5; no clear D gene. This CDR3 contains 14 residues. Germline CDR1 reads SEHNR; CDR2 reads FQNEAQ (reference sequence). Deletions cut 3 bases from V and 4 bases from J, with 10 bases between. CDR3 amino acids: CASSFNAENQPQHF. For the CDR3, the DNA is TGTGCCAGCAGCTTTAATGCAGAAAATCAGCCCCAGCATTTT.

The rearrangement links TRBV19 to TRBJ2-3, with 9 bases aligning to TRBD1. This CDR3 is 14 amino acids long. CDR1 and CDR2 (germline): LNHDA, SQIVND (reference sequence). With V trimmed by 6 bases and J by 5 bases, 6 bases remained unmatched. Written as DNA, the CDR3 is TGTGCCAGTAGAGGACAGGGGCCTCAAGATACGCAGTATTTT. It codes for CASRGQGPQDTQYF. Full variable domain (remainder filled in from reference TRBV19 and TRBJ2-3): DGGITQSPKYLFRKEGQNVTLSCEQNLNHDAMYWYRQDPGQGLRLIYYSQIVNDFQKGDIAEGYSVSREKKESFPLTVTSAQKNPTAFYLCASRGQGPQDTQYFGPGTRLTVL.

This chain connects TRBV5-4 to TRBJ1-6; no firm D call. Trimming left V 2 bases short and J 0 bases short, with 12 bases between. The V gene's germline CDR1 is SGHNT and CDR2 YYREEE (reference sequence). The CDR3 consists of 17 residues. The CDR3 sequence is CASSLVFASSYNSPLHF. Here the CDR3 DNA reads TGTGCCAGCAGCTTAGTTTTCGCGAGCTCCTATAATTCACCCCTCCACTTT. Based on the CDR3 plus reference TRBV5-4 and TRBJ1-6, the full variable domain is ETGVTQSPTHLIKTRGQQVTLRCSSQSGHNTVSWYQQALGQGPQFIFQYYREEENGRGNFPPRFSGLQFPNYSSELNVNALELDDSALYLCASSLVFASSYNSPLHFGNGTRLTVT.

On this clone: The same CDR3 arises from other DNA sequences in this sample as well. The chain has TRBV4-1 and TRBJ1-5; no firm D call. Per the germline V gene, CDR1 is MGHRA and CDR2 is YSYEKL. With 0 bases removed from V and 0 bases from J, the gap between germline ends came to 12 bases. The CDR3 runs to 17 residues. In DNA form, the CDR3 reads TGCGCCAGCAGCCAAGATGGCCAGACATCTAGCAATCAGCCCCAGCATTTT. Protein product: CASSQDGQTSSNQPQHF.

As DNA, the CDR3 is TGTGCCAGCAGCTCCGGGACAGGGAGGGAGACCCAGTACTTC. This sequence encodes CASSSGTGRETQYF. The chain recombines TRBV5-8 with TRBJ2-5, with 9 nucleotides matching TRBD1. The ends lost 3 bases at V and 5 bases at J; junction bases unmatched: 5. The germline CDR1 and CDR2 sequences are SGHTS and YDEGEE. This CDR3 spans 14 amino acids.

This clone came up once. The CDR3 DNA is TGTGCCAGCAGCCCTGCTGGGGCGAGCACTGAAGCTTTCTTT. It is translated as CASSPAGASTEAFF. V and J are TRBV7-9 and TRBJ1-1; D perhaps matches TRBD1 (5 bases). CDR3 length: 14 residues. CDR1 is SEHNR, CDR2 FQNEAQ, per germline (reference sequence). Trimming took 5 bases from V and 4 from J, leaving 14 bases between them.